This T cell receptor beta chain was sequenced in a study of Ad26.COV2.S vaccination and SARS-CoV-2 variants. Study outcomes and limitations: Possible underestimation of total T cell responses by the TCR breadth and depth analyses was noted.

A word on this clone: Its antigen is as yet unknown.

Treatment meaning: roughly 20 received Ad26.COV2.S at low or high dose, single or two shots; roughly 5 received placebo; per-sample allocation not given. At day 63 after the first vaccine or placebo injection, samples were drawn. In the vaccine, an Ad26 vector expressed the SARS-CoV-2 spike of the Wuhan strain. Here immunoSEQ multiplex PCR was the method, and the copy in TCRdb shows in-frame clones only, minus some. Of 450,000 to 550,000 clones in the sample, about 91% were seen once. Germline V gives CDR1 SGHRS, CDR2 YFSETQ. Deletions cut 2 bases from V and 2 bases from J, with 13 bases between. The length of the CDR3 is 15 residues.

The V call is TRBV5-1, the J call TRBJ2-5, with D uncertain. This receptor was taken from a person between 18 and 65 years old who received the Ad26.COV2.S COVID-19 vaccine or a placebo. The source was peripheral blood, collected in a trial of Ad26.COV2.S vaccine versus placebo. This chain's CDR3 is CASSFVRAEQETQYF. The CDR3 DNA follows: TGCGCCAGCAGCTTTGTTCGGGCGGAACAAGAGACCCAGTACTTC.